One sample yielded the 6 T cell receptor beta chains listed below, sequenced in a study of Ad26.COV2.S vaccination and SARS-CoV-2 variants. Sequencing used immunoSEQ multiplex PCR; TCRdb keeps in-frame clones, though not all of them. The table records roughly 300,000 clones, approximately 86% of them present only once. Treatment described: approximately 18 received Ad26.COV2.S at low or high dose, single or two shots; about five received placebo; per-sample allocation not given. Collection of the samples took place on day 63 after the first injection of vaccine or placebo. Sequenced material: peripheral blood, taken in a trial of Ad26.COV2.S vaccine versus placebo. Receptor source: a person between 18 and 60 years old who received the Ad26.COV2.S COVID-19 vaccine or a placebo.

V and J are TRBV7-9 and TRBJ1-2; D perhaps matches TRBD1 (6 bases). CDR3 size: 15 residues. Germline-derived CDR1 and CDR2 are SEHNR and FQNEAQ (reference sequence). V gave up 5 bases and J gave up 2 bases, with 15 bases separating them. The CDR3 loop is CASSPWTAFNYGYTF. CDR3 DNA sequence: TGTGCCAGCAGCCCCTGGACAGCTTTCAACTATGGCTACACCTTC.

The chain combines TRBV19 with TRBJ1-6; TRBD1 might be the D (5 bases). V was pared by 5 bases and J by 4 bases, with 15 bases between. This CDR3 has 16 residues. CDR1 and CDR2 from the germline V gene are LNHDA and SQIVND (reference sequence). For the CDR3, the DNA is TGTGCCAGTAGTTCCACCGGGACCTTGTATAATTCACCCCTCCACTTT. It encodes CASSSTGTLYNSPLHF.

This chain joins TRBV3-1 (or the pseudogene TRBV3-2) and TRBJ2-3; 10 positions agree with TRBD2. V lost 3 bases and J lost 1; bases outside the gene matches: 13. The CDR3 covers 19 residues. Per germline, CDR1 LGHDT and CDR2 YNNKEL (reference sequence). The CDR3 loop reads CASSQSSGGTQKRTDTQYF. In DNA form, the CDR3 reads TGTGCCAGCAGCCAGAGTAGCGGGGGGACCCAAAAACGCACAGATACGCAGTATTTT.

A few counts support this clone. The chain has TRBV4-3 and TRBJ1-2, with TRBD1 identical over 11 bases. The CDR3 extends over 16 amino acids. Germline CDR1 reads LGHNA; CDR2 reads YSLEER. J gave up 2 bases and V 4 bases, and 6 bases lay outside the gene matches. CDR3 nucleotide sequence: TGCGCCAGCAGCCGCCCCGGGACAGGGGGAAACTATGGCTACACCTTC. This sequence encodes CASSRPGTGGNYGYTF.

This clone turned up a few times. The V and J genes are TRBV3-1 (or the pseudogene TRBV3-2) and TRBJ1-1; D gene ambiguous. This CDR3 comprises 13 residues. CDR1 and CDR2 from the germline V gene are LGHDT and YNNKEL (reference sequence). The ends were cut back, 4 bases at V and 5 bases at J, with 11 bases in the middle. CDR3 region: CASSRASRTEAFF. The CDR3 DNA follows: TGTGCCAGCAGCCGGGCCTCCCGGACTGAAGCTTTCTTT.

This clone was observed at least ten times. The chain links TRBV3-1 (or the pseudogene TRBV3-2) to TRBJ1-1; D call uncertain. V was cut by 1 base and J by 4 bases, with 13 bases left in between. Germline V lookup: CDR1 LGHDT, CDR2 YNNKEL (reference sequence). The CDR3 has 15 amino acids. In DNA form, the CDR3 reads TGTGCCAGCAGCCAAGCAGCCCCGGGTCTCACTGAAGCTTTCTTT. Amino acids: CASSQAAPGLTEAFF.